This passage covers 17 T cell receptor beta chains from one sample sequenced in a study of Graves' ophthalmopathy and Graves' hyperthyroidism. For repertoire sequencing, the TCR beta CDR3 regions were amplified from RNA transcripts. After a first-round RT-PCR with HTBI primers, a second-round multiplex PCR was run. TCRdb independently ran MiXCR on the multiplex PCR reads; one entry per CDR3 protein. The table lists roughly 610,000 distinct CDR3 sequences, about 20% of them singletons. The specimen was peripheral blood. These TCRs come from a woman aged 18-29 years with stable Graves' hyperthyroidism. Some clones in this sample may be carry-over from other donors' samples.

This chain connects TRBV6-2 or TRBV6-3 to TRBJ2-7; 7 bases are a match to TRBD1. J lost 2 bases, V lost 3 bases, and 13 bases had no gene match. This CDR3 is 17 amino acids long. CDR1 MNHEY and CDR2 SVGEGT come from the germline V gene. DNA of the CDR3: TGTGCCAGCAGTTATTGCAGGGCATGGGACAGCACCTACGAGCAGTACTTC. It codes for CASSYCRAWDSTYEQYF.

This clonotype was seen at least ten times. This chain connects TRBV7-8 to TRBJ1-2, with 7 bases that match TRBD1. The CDR3 length is 16 residues. V lost 2 bases to trimming and J lost 4 bases; unmatched junction nucleotides: 10. Germline CDR1 SGHVS, CDR2 FQNEAQ. In DNA form, the CDR3 reads TGTGCCAGCAGCTTAAGTTCCCCCGACAGGGCCTATGGCTACACCTTC. Translated, it gives CASSLSSPDRAYGYTF.

The chain is built from TRBV15 and TRBJ1-5, with D perhaps matching TRBD1 (6 bases). The germline gives CDR1 LNHNV, CDR2 YYDKDF (reference sequence). V lost 4 bases to trimming and J lost 5 bases, with 12 bases between them. This CDR3 is built from 14 residues. The CDR3: CATSTSGAYQPQHF. CDR3 in DNA: TGTGCCACCAGCACCTCAGGGGCCTATCAGCCCCAGCATTTT.

This clonotype showed up many times. In DNA form, the CDR3 reads TGTGCCAGCAGCTTAGGTTACGTAGAAGAGACCCAGTACTTC. Translating it yields CASSLGYVEETQYF. V gene TRBV7-2 combines with J gene TRBJ2-5; D gene unclear. V lost 1 base and J 3 bases, leaving 9 bases between the germline ends. CDR1 and CDR2 (germline): SGHTA, FQGNSA. This CDR3 contains 14 residues.

This clonotype was seen repeatedly, ten times or more. This chain connects TRBV9 to TRBJ1-5, with D possibly TRBD1 on 6 matching bases. This CDR3 has 15 residues. In germline, CDR1 is SGDLS, CDR2 YYNGEE. V was trimmed by 0 bases and J by 4 bases, leaving 11 bases between them. The CDR3 DNA reads as TGTGCCAGCAGCGTAGAGGACAGTTGGAATCAGCCCCAGCATTTT. It codes for CASSVEDSWNQPQHF.

This clonotype has a count of ten or more. The rearrangement links TRBV28 to TRBJ1-5; TRBD1 aligns across 7 bases. The CDR3 totals 18 residues. Losses at the gene ends were 5 bases for V and 0 bases for J; bases not matched to a gene: 13. Germline V gene data show CDR1 as MDHEN and CDR2 as SYDVKM. CDR3 protein: CASSPRIGQVNSNQPQHF. CDR3 in DNA: TGTGCCAGCAGTCCTAGGATAGGACAGGTTAATAGCAATCAGCCCCAGCATTTT. The full variable domain, in which reference TRBV28 and TRBJ1-5 provide the parts outside the CDR3, is DVKVTQSSRYLVKRTGEKVFLECVQDMDHENMFWYRQDPGLGLRLIYFSYDVKMKEKGDIPEGYSVSREKKERFSLILESASTNQTSMYLCASSPRIGQVNSNQPQHFGDGTRLSIL.

This clonotype was recorded at least ten times. The chain joins TRBV6-5 to TRBJ1-1, with D possibly being TRBD1 (6 bases). The CDR3 has 13 residues. CDR1 is MNHEY, CDR2 SVGAGI, per germline. With 7 bases removed from V and 6 bases from J, the gap between germline ends came to 15 bases. CDR3 DNA sequence: TGTGCCAGCATCTTTACAGGGCCACCTGAAGCTTTCTTT. This sequence encodes CASIFTGPPEAFF.

This clonotype was seen at least ten times. The chain is built from TRBV7-3 and TRBJ2-7; D is unresolved. This CDR3 is 15 amino acids long. Per the germline V gene, CDR1 is SGHTA and CDR2 is FQGTGA. The V end lost 2 bases, the J end lost 3 bases, and 14 bases lay between the germline ends. The chain's CDR3 is CASSLEPSGIYEQYF. CDR3 coding DNA: TGTGCCAGCAGCTTAGAGCCTTCGGGCATCTACGAGCAGTACTTC.

The V and J genes are TRBV6-1 and TRBJ2-1; D possibly corresponds to TRBD2 (6 bases). Trimming stripped 6 bases from V and 3 bases from J, with 9 bases between. This CDR3 contains 13 residues. Germline V gives CDR1 MNHNS, CDR2 SASEGT. The CDR3 loop is CASSGRDYNEQFF. CDR3 sequence (DNA): TGTGCCAGCAGCGGGAGAGACTACAATGAGCAGTTCTTC.

This clonotype occurred many times. This chain links TRBV9 with TRBJ2-5, with D uncertain. Trimming took 0 bases from V and 1 from J, leaving 13 bases between them. The CDR3 sequence is 16 residues long. Germline V gives CDR1 SGDLS, CDR2 YYNGEE. The CDR3: CASSVEARIPQETQYF. The CDR3 DNA follows: TGTGCCAGCAGCGTAGAGGCCAGAATCCCCCAAGAGACCCAGTACTTC.

A word on this clonotype: One base away lies a much larger clone, so this may be a sequencing read error. The rearrangement uses TRBV6-1 and TRBJ2-6, with a tentative D call TRBD1 (5 bases). The CDR3 length is 14 residues. Per the germline V gene, CDR1 is MNHNS and CDR2 is SASEGT. The CDR3 sequence: CVSNSGTGANVLTF. The CDR3 DNA reads TGTGTCAGCAACTCAGGGACTGGGGCCAACGTCCTGACTTTC.

This clonotype showed up many times. The chain uses TRBV6-1 and TRBJ2-5; no clear D. The CDR3 runs 13 residues. Trimming cost V 8 bases and J 3 bases, with 13 bases left between them. Germline CDR1 reads MNHNS; CDR2 reads SASEGT. CDR3 sequence (DNA): TGTGCCAGCGTCTCTTACTGGGAAGAGACCCAGTACTTC. Protein sequence: CASVSYWEETQYF.

Notes on this clonotype: The junction does not match germline at one end; this may be a read error. The chain carries TRBV20-1 and TRBJ2-7; D is perhaps TRBD1 or TRBD2 (5 bases each). The germline V gene has CDR1 DFQATT and CDR2 SNEGSKA (reference sequence). The CDR3 spans 15 residues. CDR3 sequence: CSATHFTRPGDEQCF. CDR3 in DNA: TGCAGTGCTACTCACTTCACTCGCCCTGGGGACGAGCAGTGCTTC.

The rearrangement joins TRBV30 to TRBJ2-7; weak D call: TRBD1 (6 bases). Trimming removed 2 bases from V and 5 bases from J, with 10 bases in between. The CDR3 spans 12 residues. The germline V gene encodes CDR1 GTSNPN and CDR2 SVGIG (reference sequence). This CDR3 reads CAWSTQGNEQYF. The CDR3 DNA sequence: TGTGCCTGGAGTACACAGGGTAACGAGCAGTACTTC.

V is TRBV7-2 and J is TRBJ2-5; D gene ambiguous. The V gene lost 5 bases and the J gene lost 0 bases, with 13 bases spanning the gap. CDR1 is SGHTA, CDR2 FQGNSA, per germline. The CDR3 totals 15 residues. The chain's CDR3 is CASSPRIGDQETQYF. CDR3 DNA: TGTGCCAGCAGCCCCCGGATTGGGGACCAAGAGACCCAGTACTTC.

Comment on this clonotype: This sequence may be a read error, since a much larger clone differs from it by one base. V is TRBV20-1 and J is TRBJ1-2; no clear D. Per the germline V gene, CDR1 is DFQATT and CDR2 is SNEGSKA (reference sequence). Trimming took 2 bases from V and 0 from J, leaving 10 bases between them. This CDR3 has 14 residues. The CDR3 region has the DNA TGCAGTGCTAGATATATCGGGGCTAACTATGGCTACACCTTC. It specifies CSARYIGANYGYTF.

V is TRBV7-2 and J is TRBJ2-7; D is ambiguous. The V end lost 3 bases, the J end lost 2 bases, and 14 bases lay between the germline ends. The length of the CDR3 is 15 residues. Germline V CDR1 and CDR2: SGHTA, FQGNSA. CDR3 DNA sequence: TGTGCCAGCAGCTTCGTAGTCACCGGCCCCTACGAGCAGTACTTC. Its translation: CASSFVVTGPYEQYF.